This TCR beta chain stems from a study of monozygotic twins with inflammatory bowel disease. The study's findings and limits: It was not supported that a single strong signal or clonotype was associated with IBD. Especially with disease activity, IBD patients shared fewer clonotypes with others than healthy twins did.

Remarks on this clonotype: Its specificity is unknown.

The V gene's germline CDR1 is WSHSY and CDR2 SAAADI. The CDR3 consists of 17 residues. Molecular identifiers with 6-nucleotide sample barcodes were added during cDNA synthesis via template switching. The authors ran two nested PCRs of around 15 and 10 cycles on TCRalpha and TCRbeta cDNA. From the 5' RACE reads, TCRdb lists one entry per CDR3 protein and no DNA. The sample features approximately 150,000 distinct CDR3 sequences, with approximately 2.5% in its top ten. Sequenced: blood. This clonotype originated in a human donor with ulcerative colitis or Crohn's disease, or a healthy co-twin of an affected twin (not recorded which). V and J are TRBV10-2 and TRBJ2-7; TCRdb lists TRBD2, though no DNA is available to test this call. CDR3: CASSGPTSGDFSYEQYF.